This TCR beta chain was obtained from a study of identical twins. Study results and caveats: It was cross-sectional statistical analysis, not following the same donors, that the conclusions relied on. Models underestimated TCR alpha sharing (out-of-frame) in monozygotic twins. Cord blood's abundant beta clonotypes had fewer insertions, unlike memory repertoires.

Unique molecular identifiers were present on the cDNA, which also gained a universal primer site by template switching. TCRdb independently ran MiXCR on the 5' RACE reads; one entry per CDR3 protein. Here the sample spans approximately 230,000 distinct CDR3 sequences, more than 13% being singletons. Trimming removed 3 bases from V and 5 bases from J, with 17 bases in between. Germline V gene data show CDR1 as DFQATT and CDR2 as SNEGSKA (reference sequence). The CDR3 totals 15 residues. Note on this clonotype: Antigen specificity is unknown.

This clonotype originated in a woman between 18 and 30 years old in good health. The rearrangement links TRBV20-1 to TRBJ2-1, with a possible D match to TRBD2 (6 bases). The sample was memory (CD45RO+) T cells sorted from blood. The CDR3: CSARTGEDRHNEQFF. CDR3 nucleotides: TGCAGTGCTAGGACCGGGGAGGATCGGCACAATGAGCAGTTCTTC.